This T cell receptor beta chain was sequenced in a study of monozygotic twins with inflammatory bowel disease. Findings of the study overall: Repertoire similarity did not differ between concordant and discordant twins, perhaps due to limited power.

This CDR3 comprises 13 residues. CDR1 and CDR2 (germline): SGHVS, FQNEAQ. TCRdb reworked the 5' RACE reads into one entry per CDR3 protein, no DNA. This table holds approximately 330,000 distinct CDR3 sequences. To note about this clonotype: Antigen specificity is unknown.

The TCR was taken from a human donor with ulcerative colitis or Crohn's disease, or a healthy co-twin of an affected twin (not recorded which). V is TRBV7-8 and J is TRBJ1-1; TCRdb selects TRBD1, and the lack of DNA leaves this call unchecked. Sequencing was carried out using blood. The CDR3 loop reads CASSLVGDTEAFF.